A selection of T cell receptor beta chains follows, all from one sample in a study of blood T cell repertoires in COVID-19. Some clones are missing from TCRdb's copy, which holds only in-frame ones; the method was immunoSEQ multiplex PCR. The sample contains 80,000 to 100,000 clones, about 74% of which appear only once. Source material: peripheral blood. The receptors here all came from a man in his 70s with COVID-19, enrolled during active disease. Both conserved end residues are part of each CDR3. The D gene is left open where the match is weak. Not all rows give a size; the values are once, few, many and, for expanded clones, a class.

J: TRBJ1-4
length: 15
V: TRBV19
size: -
D: TRBD1
CDR3: CASSITGQAGEKLFF
DNA: TGTGCCAGTAGTATAACCGGACAGGCTGGCGAAAAACTGTTTTTT

J: TRBJ2-1
length: 16
V: TRBV5-1
size: once
D: TRBD2
CDR3: CASSPTTSGTSNEQFF
DNA: TGCGCCAGCAGCCCCACGACTAGCGGGACCTCCAATGAGCAGTTCTTC

J: TRBJ2-5
length: 17
V: TRBV4-2
size: -
D: TRBD1
CDR3: CASSQPPGQGAQETQYF
DNA: TGTGCCAGCAGCCAACCTCCGGGACAGGGGGCGCAGGAGACCCAGTACTTC

J: TRBJ2-1
length: 14
V: TRBV19
size: once
D: TRBD1
CDR3: CATNRGSRGNEQFF
DNA: TGTGCCACCAACCGAGGCTCCAGGGGGAATGAGCAGTTCTTC

J: TRBJ2-7
length: 15
V: TRBV7-2
size: -
D: TRBD2
CDR3: CASSLVAGGYYEQYF
DNA: TGTGCCAGCAGCTTAGTTGCGGGAGGTTACTACGAGCAGTACTTC

J: TRBJ2-7
length: 15
V: TRBV28
size: -
D: -
CDR3: CASSLRGISSYEQYF
DNA: TGTGCCAGCAGTTTAAGGGGGATCAGCTCCTACGAGCAGTACTTC

J: TRBJ2-7
length: 14
V: TRBV7-9
size: -
D: TRBD1
CDR3: CASSPPDRVYEQYF
DNA: TGTGCCAGCAGCCCACCGGACAGGGTTTACGAGCAGTACTTC

J: TRBJ2-1
length: 14
V: TRBV11-2
size: -
D: TRBD2
CDR3: CASSFSGGYNEQFF
DNA: TGTGCCAGCAGTTTTAGCGGGGGTTACAATGAGCAGTTCTTC

J: TRBJ1-3
length: 16
V: TRBV9
size: -
D: TRBD1
CDR3: CASSVAGQGSGNTIYF
DNA: TGTGCCAGCAGCGTAGCCGGACAGGGGTCTGGAAACACCATATATTTT

J: TRBJ2-1
length: 16
V: TRBV12-5
size: -
D: TRBD2
CDR3: CASGLGTSGGGGGQFF
DNA: TGTGCTAGTGGTTTGGGTACTAGCGGGGGGGGAGGTGGGCAGTTCTTC

J: TRBJ2-7
length: 14
V: TRBV14
size: -
D: TRBD1
CDR3: CASSPGTGDYEQYF
DNA: TGTGCCAGCAGCCCCGGGACAGGGGACTACGAGCAGTACTTC

J: TRBJ1-1
length: 14
V: TRBV7-9
size: few
D: -
CDR3: CASSIMPVNTEAFF
DNA: TGTGCCAGCAGCATAATGCCGGTGAACACTGAAGCTTTCTTT

J: TRBJ2-1
length: 16
V: TRBV5-1
size: few
D: TRBD2
CDR3: CASSLISGSSYNEQFF
DNA: TGCGCCAGCAGCTTAATTAGCGGGAGCTCCTACAATGAGCAGTTCTTC

J: TRBJ2-7
length: 11
V: TRBV6-2/TRBV6-3
size: -
D: -
CDR3: CASSQIYEQYF
DNA: TGTGCCAGCAGTCAGATTTACGAGCAGTACTTC

J: TRBJ2-2
length: 14
V: TRBV6-5
size: -
D: -
CDR3: CASRGSNGVGELFF
DNA: TGTGCCAGCAGGGGGTCGAACGGGGTCGGGGAGCTGTTTTTT

J: TRBJ2-2
length: 17
V: TRBV9
size: few
D: TRBD2
CDR3: CASSATTSGRGSGELFF
DNA: TGTGCCAGCAGCGCGACGACTAGCGGGAGAGGATCCGGGGAGCTGTTTTTT

J: TRBJ1-2
length: 12
V: TRBV7-2
size: once
D: -
CDR3: CASSSYSYGYTF
DNA: TGTGCCAGCAGCTCTTACAGCTATGGCTACACCTTC

J: TRBJ2-5
length: 15
V: TRBV7-2
size: -
D: TRBD1
CDR3: CASSLVQGGQETQYF
DNA: TGTGCCAGCAGCTTAGTACAGGGGGGCCAAGAGACCCAGTACTTC

J: TRBJ2-3
length: 17
V: TRBV4-1
size: -
D: -
CDR3: CASSHQTIAVSTDTQYF
DNA: TGCGCCAGCAGCCACCAAACGATAGCGGTGAGCACAGATACGCAGTATTTT

J: TRBJ1-2
length: 13
V: TRBV5-1
size: -
D: -
CDR3: CASSLGANYGYTF
DNA: TGCGCCAGCAGCTTGGGAGCTAACTATGGCTACACCTTC

J: TRBJ1-4
length: 15
V: TRBV5-1
size: -
D: -
CDR3: CASSTQSSTNEKLFF
DNA: TGCGCCAGCAGCACACAGAGTTCAACTAATGAAAAACTGTTTTTT

J: TRBJ2-7
length: 16
V: TRBV7-8
size: once
D: -
CDR3: CASSLRLWAGDGEQYF
DNA: TGTGCCAGCAGCTTACGACTTTGGGCAGGGGATGGTGAGCAGTACTTC

J: TRBJ2-7
length: 15
V: TRBV11-1
size: -
D: TRBD2
CDR3: CASSLGLAGEYEQYF
DNA: TGTGCCAGCAGCCTGGGACTAGCGGGAGAATACGAGCAGTACTTC

J: TRBJ2-7
length: 14
V: TRBV5-6
size: -
D: -
CDR3: CASSLAGSPYEQYF
DNA: TGTGCCAGCAGCTTGGCGGGATCTCCCTACGAGCAGTACTTC

J: TRBJ1-4
length: 15
V: TRBV6-6
size: -
D: TRBD1
CDR3: CASSAQGAGNEKLFF
DNA: TGTGCCAGCAGTGCCCAGGGGGCAGGTAATGAAAAACTGTTTTTT

J: TRBJ2-3
length: 15
V: TRBV5-1
size: -
D: TRBD2
CDR3: CASSEAGGTTDTQYF
DNA: TGCGCCAGCAGCGAGGCGGGAGGCACCACAGATACGCAGTATTTT

J: TRBJ2-5
length: 13
V: TRBV27
size: -
D: -
CDR3: CASSLDWGETQYF
DNA: TGTGCCAGCAGTTTGGACTGGGGAGAGACCCAGTACTTC

J: TRBJ2-1
length: 15
V: TRBV15
size: once
D: TRBD2
CDR3: CATSPGTSAVYEQFF
DNA: TGTGCCACCAGCCCCGGGACTAGCGCTGTGTATGAGCAGTTCTTC

J: TRBJ2-1
length: 15
V: TRBV9
size: -
D: TRBD2
CDR3: CASSVGGRADGEQFF
DNA: TGTGCCAGCAGCGTAGGCGGGAGGGCCGATGGTGAGCAGTTCTTC

J: TRBJ2-7
length: 15
V: TRBV6-5
size: -
D: TRBD1
CDR3: CASRGGTGATYEQYF
DNA: TGTGCCAGCAGGGGCGGGACAGGGGCCACCTACGAGCAGTACTTC

J: TRBJ2-5
length: 13
V: TRBV19
size: few
D: -
CDR3: CASSPPDRETQYF
DNA: TGTGCCAGTAGCCCCCCGGACAGAGAGACCCAGTACTTC

J: TRBJ2-3
length: 15
V: TRBV6-5
size: -
D: TRBD1
CDR3: CASSQRTGATDTQYF
DNA: TGTGCCAGCAGTCAGAGGACAGGGGCCACAGATACGCAGTATTTT

J: TRBJ2-2
length: 14
V: TRBV11-2
size: -
D: -
CDR3: CASSFRGNTGELFF
DNA: TGTGCCAGCAGCTTCCGGGGGAACACCGGGGAGCTGTTTTTT

J: TRBJ2-7
length: 16
V: TRBV7-6
size: -
D: TRBD1
CDR3: CASSYHFRDRGGEQYF
DNA: TGTGCCAGCAGCTACCACTTCCGGGACAGGGGGGGCGAGCAGTACTTC

J: TRBJ2-3
length: 18
V: TRBV4-3
size: few
D: -
CDR3: CASSPAPRIGRGADTQYF
DNA: TGCGCCAGCAGCCCAGCACCGAGGATAGGCAGGGGGGCAGATACGCAGTATTTT

J: TRBJ2-7
length: 15
V: TRBV4-2
size: few
D: TRBD1
CDR3: CASSQGTGGSYEQYF
DNA: TGTGCCAGCAGCCAAGGGACAGGGGGTTCCTACGAGCAGTACTTC

J: TRBJ2-2
length: 15
V: TRBV7-2
size: -
D: -
CDR3: CASSLVSTDTGELFF
DNA: TGTGCCAGCAGCTTAGTGAGTACGGACACCGGGGAGCTGTTTTTT

J: TRBJ2-6
length: 14
V: TRBV7-8
size: -
D: -
CDR3: CASSLDTGANVLTF
DNA: TGTGCCAGCAGCTTAGATACTGGGGCCAACGTCCTGACTTTC

J: TRBJ1-1
length: 14
V: TRBV6-5
size: -
D: -
CDR3: CASSLDISNTEAFF
DNA: TGTGCCAGCAGCCTCGACATTTCGAACACTGAAGCTTTCTTT

J: TRBJ2-4
length: 15
V: TRBV6-5
size: -
D: -
CDR3: CASRPGSLAKNIQYF
DNA: TGTGCCAGCAGACCCGGGAGCTTAGCCAAAAACATTCAGTACTTC

J: TRBJ2-2
length: 14
V: TRBV9
size: -
D: -
CDR3: CASSGGGYTGELFF
DNA: TGTGCCAGCAGCGGAGGGGGTTATACCGGGGAGCTGTTTTTT

J: TRBJ1-1
length: 15
V: TRBV7-8
size: -
D: -
CDR3: CASSLFGARATEAFF
DNA: TGTGCCAGCAGCTTATTTGGGGCCAGGGCCACTGAAGCTTTCTTT

J: TRBJ1-5
length: 13
V: TRBV2
size: few
D: -
CDR3: CASGGAPNQPQHF
DNA: TGTGCCAGCGGTGGGGCGCCTAATCAGCCCCAGCATTTT

J: TRBJ2-1
length: 14
V: TRBV18
size: -
D: -
CDR3: CASSSSGSYNEQFF
DNA: TGTGCCAGCTCCAGTAGCGGATCCTACAATGAGCAGTTCTTC

J: TRBJ1-5
length: 15
V: TRBV23-1
size: -
D: -
CDR3: CASSHRGNSNQPQHF
DNA: TGCGCCAGCAGTCACAGGGGTAACAGCAATCAGCCCCAGCATTTT

J: TRBJ2-1
length: 16
V: TRBV7-6
size: -
D: TRBD2
CDR3: CASSLLAGPIGNEQFF
DNA: TGTGCCAGCAGCTTACTAGCGGGACCAATCGGGAATGAGCAGTTCTTC

J: TRBJ2-7
length: 14
V: TRBV2
size: few
D: TRBD1
CDR3: CASSTTGTAYEQYF
DNA: TGTGCCAGCAGCACAACCGGGACAGCCTACGAGCAGTACTTC

J: TRBJ1-2
length: 15
V: TRBV27
size: -
D: TRBD1
CDR3: CASSLVGQGSYGYTF
DNA: TGTGCCAGCAGTTTAGTGGGACAGGGAAGCTATGGCTACACCTTC

J: TRBJ1-4
length: 16
V: TRBV11-1
size: -
D: TRBD1
CDR3: CASSPGTATTNEKLFF
DNA: TGTGCCAGCAGCCCAGGGACAGCCACAACTAATGAAAAACTGTTTTTT

J: TRBJ1-1
length: 18
V: TRBV5-1
size: few
D: TRBD1
CDR3: CASSPPRTGKDLNTEAFF
DNA: TGCGCCAGCAGCCCACCCAGGACAGGGAAGGATCTGAACACTGAAGCTTTCTTT

J: TRBJ2-5
length: 12
V: TRBV4-2
size: -
D: -
CDR3: CASRGVQETQYF
DNA: TGTGCCAGCAGGGGAGTTCAAGAGACCCAGTACTTC

J: TRBJ1-1
length: 15
V: TRBV30
size: -
D: -
CDR3: CAWSVHGGGGTEAFF
DNA: TGTGCCTGGAGTGTACACGGGGGAGGCGGCACTGAAGCTTTCTTT